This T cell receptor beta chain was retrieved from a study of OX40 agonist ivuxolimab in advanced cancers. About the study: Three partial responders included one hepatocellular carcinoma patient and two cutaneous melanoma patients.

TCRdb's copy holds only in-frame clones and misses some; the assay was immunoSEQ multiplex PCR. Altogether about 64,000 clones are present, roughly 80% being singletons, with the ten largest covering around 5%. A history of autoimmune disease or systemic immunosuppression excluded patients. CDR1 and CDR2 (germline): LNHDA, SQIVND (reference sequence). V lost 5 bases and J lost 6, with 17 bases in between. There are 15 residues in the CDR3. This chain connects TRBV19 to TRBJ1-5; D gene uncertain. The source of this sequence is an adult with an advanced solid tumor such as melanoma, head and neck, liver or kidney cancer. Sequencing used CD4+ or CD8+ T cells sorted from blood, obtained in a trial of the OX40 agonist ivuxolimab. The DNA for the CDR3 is TGTGCCAGTAGTCAGCGGGGAACTCAGAGTCAGCCCCAGCATTTT. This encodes CASSQRGTQSQPQHF.